The entry below describes one T cell receptor (beta chain). Its antigen remains unidentified. Germline V CDR1 and CDR2: MGHRA, YSYEKL. This CDR3 has 16 amino acids. V was trimmed by 0 bases and J by 4 bases, leaving 13 bases between them. Only in-frame clones appear in the TCRdb table, and some are missing; sequencing was by immunoSEQ multiplex PCR. Of hundreds of thousands of clones listed, over 65% are singletons. The donors were in the roughly 110-subject validation cohort, distinct from the approximately 730-subject first cohort. This sample is part of a study of cytomegalovirus exposure and HLA in healthy donors. Study-level results: TCR beta chains numbering 164 were designated cytomegalovirus-associated. Reportedly, diagnosis of cytomegalovirus status by the classifier showed high specificity and sensitivity.

This chain uses TRBV4-1 with TRBJ2-1, with D tentatively TRBD1 or TRBD2 (5 bases each). The sample taken for sequencing was PBMCs. The receptor comes from a woman aged 18-29 years in good health and CMV-seronegative. The CDR3 region has the DNA TGCGCCAGCAGCCAAGACTCTACGGGACCTTACAATGAGCAGTTCTTC. Translated: CASSQDSTGPYNEQFF.